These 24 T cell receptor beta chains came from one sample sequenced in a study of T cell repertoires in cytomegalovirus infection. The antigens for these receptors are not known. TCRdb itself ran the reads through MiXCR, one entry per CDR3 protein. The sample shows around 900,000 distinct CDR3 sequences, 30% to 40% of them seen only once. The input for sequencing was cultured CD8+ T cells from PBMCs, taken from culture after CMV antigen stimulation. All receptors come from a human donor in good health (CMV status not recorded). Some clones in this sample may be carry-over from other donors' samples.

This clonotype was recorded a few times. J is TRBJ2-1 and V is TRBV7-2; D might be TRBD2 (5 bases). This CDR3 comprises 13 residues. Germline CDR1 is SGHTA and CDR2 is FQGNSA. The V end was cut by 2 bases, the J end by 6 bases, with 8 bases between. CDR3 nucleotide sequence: TGTGCCAGCAGCTTAATGCTAGCCAATGAGCAGTTCTTC. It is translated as CASSLMLANEQFF.

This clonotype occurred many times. Written as DNA, the CDR3 is TGTGCCAGCAGCTCCGGGACAACTTACGAGCAGTACTTC. This translates into CASSSGTTYEQYF. The chain is built from TRBV7-9 and TRBJ2-7; maybe TRBD1 (6 bases). The ends were cut back, 4 bases at V and 4 bases at J, with 11 bases in the middle. The CDR3 loop spans 13 amino acids. Germline CDR1 and CDR2: SEHNR and FQNEAQ (reference sequence).

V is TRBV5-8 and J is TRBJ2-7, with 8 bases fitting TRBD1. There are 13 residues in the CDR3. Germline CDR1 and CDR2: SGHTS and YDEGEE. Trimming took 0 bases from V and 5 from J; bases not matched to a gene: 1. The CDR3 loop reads CASSLGTGHEQYV. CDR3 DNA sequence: TGTGCCAGCAGCTTGGGGACAGGGCACGAGCAGTACGTC.

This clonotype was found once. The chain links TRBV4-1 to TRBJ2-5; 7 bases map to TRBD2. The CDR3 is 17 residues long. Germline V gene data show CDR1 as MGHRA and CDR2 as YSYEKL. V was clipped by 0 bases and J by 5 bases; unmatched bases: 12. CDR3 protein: CASSQERSAGGGETQYF. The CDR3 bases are TGCGCCAGCAGCCAAGAAAGGTCCGCCGGGGGAGGGGAGACCCAGTACTTC.

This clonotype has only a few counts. CDR3 amino acids: CASSMGPSYQETQYF. CDR3 in DNA: TGTGCCAGCAGTATGGGACCTTCGTACCAAGAGACCCAGTACTTC. V gene TRBV27 combines with J gene TRBJ2-5; TRBD1 or TRBD2 may be the D gene (5 bases each). From germline, CDR1 is MNHEY and CDR2 SMNVEV (reference sequence). Deletions cut 5 bases from V and 0 bases from J, with 13 bases between. This CDR3 has 15 amino acids.

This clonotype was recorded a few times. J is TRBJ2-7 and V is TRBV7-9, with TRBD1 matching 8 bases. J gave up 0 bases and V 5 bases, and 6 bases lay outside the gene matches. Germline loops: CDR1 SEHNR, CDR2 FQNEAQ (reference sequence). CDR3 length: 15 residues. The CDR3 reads CASSGRQGPSYEQYV. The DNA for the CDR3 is TGTGCCAGCAGCGGGCGACAGGGGCCCTCCTACGAGCAGTACGTC.

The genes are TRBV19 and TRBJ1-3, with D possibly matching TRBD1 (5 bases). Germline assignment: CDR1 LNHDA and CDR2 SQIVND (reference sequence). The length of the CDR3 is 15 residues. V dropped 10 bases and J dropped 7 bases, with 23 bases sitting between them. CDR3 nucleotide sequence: TGTGCCATCAGTCAGGGATTCGGCCGCGGGAACACCATATATTTT. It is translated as CAISQGFGRGNTIYF.

The CDR3 DNA sequence: TGTGCCGGGGACAGGGGAAGTCCTAACTATGGCTACACCTTC. It codes for CAGDRGSPNYGYTF. V and J are TRBV2 and TRBJ1-2, with 10 bases lining up with TRBD1. CDR3 size: 14 residues. V shed 11 bases, J shed 0 bases, and the junction held 6 bases outside the gene matches. Germline V gene data show CDR1 as SNHLY and CDR2 as FYNNEI.

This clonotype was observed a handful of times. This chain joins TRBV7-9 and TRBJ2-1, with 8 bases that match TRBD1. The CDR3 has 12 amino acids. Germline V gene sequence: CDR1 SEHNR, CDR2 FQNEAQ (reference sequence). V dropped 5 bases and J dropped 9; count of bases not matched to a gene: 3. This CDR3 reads CASSPGGFEQFF. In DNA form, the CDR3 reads TGTGCCAGCAGCCCAGGGGGCTTTGAGCAGTTCTTC.

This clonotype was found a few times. The CDR3 nucleotides read TGTGCCAGCAGTACCCTCGGGGGTATGCCAGATACGCAGTATTTT. It specifies CASSTLGGMPDTQYF. The chain couples TRBV27 to TRBJ2-3; D is possibly TRBD2 (6 bases). The CDR3 runs to 15 residues. Between the trimmed V and J ends, which lost 5 bases and 4 bases, there was a span of 16 bases. Germline V gives CDR1 MNHEY, CDR2 SMNVEV (reference sequence).

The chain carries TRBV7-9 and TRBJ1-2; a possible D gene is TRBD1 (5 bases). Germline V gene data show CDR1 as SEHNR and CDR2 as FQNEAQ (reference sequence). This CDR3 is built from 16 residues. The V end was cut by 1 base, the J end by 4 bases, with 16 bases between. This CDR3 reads CASSLGRRGRGYGYTF. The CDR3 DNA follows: TGTGCCAGCAGCTTAGGACGAAGGGGTCGAGGCTATGGCTACACCTTC.

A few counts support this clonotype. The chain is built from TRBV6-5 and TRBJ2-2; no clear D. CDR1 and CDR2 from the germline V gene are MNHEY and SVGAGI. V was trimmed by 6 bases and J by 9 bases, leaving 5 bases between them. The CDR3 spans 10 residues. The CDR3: CASRGRELFF. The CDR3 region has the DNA TGTGCCAGCAGGGGGAGGGAGCTGTTTTTT.

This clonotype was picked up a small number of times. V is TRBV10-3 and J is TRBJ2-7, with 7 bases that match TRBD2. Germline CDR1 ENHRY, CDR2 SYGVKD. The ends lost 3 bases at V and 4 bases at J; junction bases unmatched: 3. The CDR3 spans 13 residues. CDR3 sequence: CAISDSRGYEQYF. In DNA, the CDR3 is TGTGCCATCAGTGATTCGCGGGGGTACGAGCAGTACTTC.

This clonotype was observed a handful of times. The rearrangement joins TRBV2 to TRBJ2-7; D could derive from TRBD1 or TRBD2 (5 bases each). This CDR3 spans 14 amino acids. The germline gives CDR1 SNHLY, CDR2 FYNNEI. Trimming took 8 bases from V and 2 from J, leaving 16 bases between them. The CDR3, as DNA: TGTGCCAGCGGGACCCCAAGTAGTCCCTACGAGCAGTACTTC. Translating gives CASGTPSSPYEQYF.

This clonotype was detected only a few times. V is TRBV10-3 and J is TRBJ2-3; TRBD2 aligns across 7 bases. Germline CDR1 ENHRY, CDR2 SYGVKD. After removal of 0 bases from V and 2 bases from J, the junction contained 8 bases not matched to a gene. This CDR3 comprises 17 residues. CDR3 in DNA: TGTGCCATCAGTGAGTCGAGGCTAGCGGCACCCACAGATACGCAGTATTTT. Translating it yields CAISESRLAAPTDTQYF.

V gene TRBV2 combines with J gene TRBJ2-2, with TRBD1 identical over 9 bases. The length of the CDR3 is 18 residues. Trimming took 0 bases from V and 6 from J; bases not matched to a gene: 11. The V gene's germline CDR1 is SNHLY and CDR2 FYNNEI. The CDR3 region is CASSEAGFGTGRAGELFF. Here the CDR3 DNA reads TGTGCCAGCAGTGAAGCCGGCTTTGGGACAGGGAGGGCCGGGGAGCTGTTTTTT.

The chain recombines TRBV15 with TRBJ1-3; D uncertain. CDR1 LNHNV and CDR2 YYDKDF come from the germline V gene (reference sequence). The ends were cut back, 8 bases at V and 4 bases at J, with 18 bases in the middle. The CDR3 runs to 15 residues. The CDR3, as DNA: TGTGCCACCCTCCAAAGGGCACCATCCGGAAACACCATATATTTT. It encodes CATLQRAPSGNTIYF.

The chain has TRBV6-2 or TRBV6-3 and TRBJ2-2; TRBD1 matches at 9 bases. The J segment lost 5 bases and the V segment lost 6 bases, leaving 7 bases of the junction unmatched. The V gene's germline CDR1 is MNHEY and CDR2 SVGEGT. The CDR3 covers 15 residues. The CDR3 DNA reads TGTGCCAGCAGGATCCGACAGGGGGGAACCGGGGAGCTGTTTTTT. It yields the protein CASRIRQGGTGELFF.

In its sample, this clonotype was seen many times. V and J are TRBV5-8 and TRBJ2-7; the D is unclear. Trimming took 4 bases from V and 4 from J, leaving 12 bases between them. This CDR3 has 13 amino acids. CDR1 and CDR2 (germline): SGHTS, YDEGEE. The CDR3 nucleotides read TGTGCCAGCAGCCTAGGTTGGCTTTACGAGCAGTACTTC. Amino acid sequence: CASSLGWLYEQYF.

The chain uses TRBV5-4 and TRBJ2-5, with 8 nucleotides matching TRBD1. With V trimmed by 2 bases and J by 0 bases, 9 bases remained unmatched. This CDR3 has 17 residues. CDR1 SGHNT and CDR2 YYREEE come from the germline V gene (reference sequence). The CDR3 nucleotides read TGTGCCAGCAGCTTATACCCAGGACAGGGCTACCAAGAGACCCAGTACTTC. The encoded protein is CASSLYPGQGYQETQYF. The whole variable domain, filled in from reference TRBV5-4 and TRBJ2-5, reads ETGVTQSPTHLIKTRGQQVTLRCSSQSGHNTVSWYQQALGQGPQFIFQYYREEENGRGNFPPRFSGLQFPNYSSELNVNALELDDSALYLCASSLYPGQGYQETQYFGPGTRLLVL.

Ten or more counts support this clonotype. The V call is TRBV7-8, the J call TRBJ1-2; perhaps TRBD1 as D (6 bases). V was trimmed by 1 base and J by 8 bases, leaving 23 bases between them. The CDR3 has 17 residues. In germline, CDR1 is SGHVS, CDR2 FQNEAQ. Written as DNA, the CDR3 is TGTGCCAGCAGCTTAGAAGTGGCAGGGGTGAGATCTCAAGGCTACACCTTC. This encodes CASSLEVAGVRSQGYTF.

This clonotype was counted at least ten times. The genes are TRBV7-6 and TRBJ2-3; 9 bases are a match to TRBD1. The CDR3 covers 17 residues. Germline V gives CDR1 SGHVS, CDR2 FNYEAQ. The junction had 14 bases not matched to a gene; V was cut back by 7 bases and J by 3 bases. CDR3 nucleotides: TGTGCCAGCACCAATTCCCCGGGAGGACAGGGGACAGATACGCAGTATTTT. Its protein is CASTNSPGGQGTDTQYF.

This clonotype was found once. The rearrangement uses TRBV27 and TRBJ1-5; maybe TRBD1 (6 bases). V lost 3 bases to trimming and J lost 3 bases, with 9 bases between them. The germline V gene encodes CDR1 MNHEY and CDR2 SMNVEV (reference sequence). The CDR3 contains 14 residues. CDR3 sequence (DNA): TGTGCCAGCAGTTTCATGGGGGCCAATCAGCCCCAGCATTTT. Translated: CASSFMGANQPQHF.

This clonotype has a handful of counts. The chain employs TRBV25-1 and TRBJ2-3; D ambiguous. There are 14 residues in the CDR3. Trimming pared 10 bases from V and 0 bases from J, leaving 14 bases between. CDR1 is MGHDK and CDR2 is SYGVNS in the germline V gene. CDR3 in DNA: TGTGCCACCTTGGCGGTTTCTAGCACAGATACGCAGTATTTT. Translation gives CATLAVSSTDTQYF.